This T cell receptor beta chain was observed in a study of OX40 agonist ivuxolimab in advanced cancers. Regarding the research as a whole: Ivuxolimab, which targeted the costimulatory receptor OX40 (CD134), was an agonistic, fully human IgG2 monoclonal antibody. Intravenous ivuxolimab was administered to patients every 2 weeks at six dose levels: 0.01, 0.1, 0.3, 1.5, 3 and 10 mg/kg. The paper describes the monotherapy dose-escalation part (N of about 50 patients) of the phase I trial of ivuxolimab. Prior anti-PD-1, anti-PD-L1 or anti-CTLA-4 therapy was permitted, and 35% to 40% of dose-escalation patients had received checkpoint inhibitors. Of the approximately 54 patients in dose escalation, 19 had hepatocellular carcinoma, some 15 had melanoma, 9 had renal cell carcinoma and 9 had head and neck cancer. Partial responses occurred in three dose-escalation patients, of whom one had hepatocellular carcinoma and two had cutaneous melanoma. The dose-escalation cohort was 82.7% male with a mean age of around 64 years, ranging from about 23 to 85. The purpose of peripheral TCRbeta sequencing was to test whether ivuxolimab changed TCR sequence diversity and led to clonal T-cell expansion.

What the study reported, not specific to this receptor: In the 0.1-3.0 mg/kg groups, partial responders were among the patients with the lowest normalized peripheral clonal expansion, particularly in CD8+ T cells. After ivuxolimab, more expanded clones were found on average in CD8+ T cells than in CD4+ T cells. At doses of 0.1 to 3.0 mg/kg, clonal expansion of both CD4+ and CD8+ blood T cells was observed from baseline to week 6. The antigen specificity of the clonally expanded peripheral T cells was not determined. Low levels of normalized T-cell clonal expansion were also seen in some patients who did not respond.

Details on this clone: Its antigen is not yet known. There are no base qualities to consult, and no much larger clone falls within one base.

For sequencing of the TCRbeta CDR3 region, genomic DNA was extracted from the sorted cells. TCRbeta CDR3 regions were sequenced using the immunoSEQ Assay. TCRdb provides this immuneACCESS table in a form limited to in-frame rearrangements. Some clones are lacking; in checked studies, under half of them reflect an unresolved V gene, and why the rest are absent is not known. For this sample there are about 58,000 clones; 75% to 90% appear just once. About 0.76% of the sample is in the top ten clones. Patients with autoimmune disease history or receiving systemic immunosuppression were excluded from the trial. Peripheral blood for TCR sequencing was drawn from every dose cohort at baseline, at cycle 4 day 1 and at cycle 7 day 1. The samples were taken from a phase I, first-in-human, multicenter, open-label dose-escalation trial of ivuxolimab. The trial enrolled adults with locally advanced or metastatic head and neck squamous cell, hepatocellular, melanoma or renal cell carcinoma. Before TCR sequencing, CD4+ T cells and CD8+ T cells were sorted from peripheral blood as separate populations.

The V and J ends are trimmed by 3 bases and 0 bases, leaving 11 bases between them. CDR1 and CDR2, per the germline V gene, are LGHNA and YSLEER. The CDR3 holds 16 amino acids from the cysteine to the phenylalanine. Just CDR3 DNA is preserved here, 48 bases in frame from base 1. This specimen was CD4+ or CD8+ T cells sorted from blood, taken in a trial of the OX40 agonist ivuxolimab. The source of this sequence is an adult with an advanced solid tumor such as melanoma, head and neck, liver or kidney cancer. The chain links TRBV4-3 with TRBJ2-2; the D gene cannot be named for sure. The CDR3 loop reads CASSQNAAANTGELFF. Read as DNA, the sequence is TGCGCCAGCAGCCAGAACGCTGCCGCGAACACCGGGGAGCTGTTTTTT.